This TCR beta chain originates from a study of blood T cell repertoires in COVID-19. For the study at large: The study drew acute and convalescent COVID-19 samples from the United States, Italy and Spain. Sources were T cells, B-cell-depleted T cells, or PBMCs; the material itself was cDNA or gDNA.

As originally analysed: The assay estimated nucleated cells by amplifying reference gene primers. Sequenced by immunoSEQ multiplex PCR; TCRdb stores in-frame clones only, minus some. The V and J calls and clone size come from that table; D and trimming were worked out from the DNA. This table has over 200,000 clones, about 93% appearing once. Seattle's cohort entered during active infection and was followed longitudinally. This sequence originates from a man between 60 and 75 years old with COVID-19, enrolled during active disease. Sequenced: peripheral blood.

CDR3 residues: CASGDRDHDYGYTF. CDR3 bases: TGTGCCAGCGGCGACAGGGACCATGACTATGGCTACACCTTC. The rearrangement joins TRBV7-9 to TRBJ1-2; 7 positions match TRBD1. The trim removed 8 bases at V and 3 bases at J, leaving 9 bases unmatched. The CDR3 contains 14 residues. Germline CDR1 and CDR2: SEHNR and FQNEAQ (reference sequence). The complete variable domain, with remaining parts taken from reference TRBV7-9 and TRBJ1-2, reads DTGVSQNPRHKITKRGQNVTFRCDPISEHNRLYWYRQTLGQGPEFLTYFQNEAQLEKSRLLSDRFSAERPKGSFSTLEIQRTEQGDSAMYLCASGDRDHDYGYTFGSGTRLTVV.